The 25 T cell receptor beta chains given below trace back to one sample, sequenced in a study of blood T cell repertoires in COVID-19. Produced via immunoSEQ multiplex PCR; TCRdb's table is partial and in-frame only. Among about 220,000 clones listed, approximately 85% were seen once. The sequencing sample was made of peripheral blood. These TCRs come from an older woman with COVID-19, enrolled during active disease.

This clone was observed a few times. The V gene is TRBV11-3, the J gene TRBJ2-1; no clear D gene. Per the germline V gene, CDR1 is SGHNT and CDR2 is YENEEA. The ends were cut back, 5 bases at V and 5 bases at J, with 4 bases in the middle. This CDR3 spans 11 amino acids. DNA of the CDR3: TGTGCCAGCAGCCTCGACAATGAGCAGTTCTTC. Amino acids: CASSLDNEQFF. Together with reference TRBV11-3 and TRBJ2-1, the CDR3 gives the full variable domain: EAGVVQSPRYKIIEKKQPVAFWCNPISGHNTLYWYLQNLGQGPELLIRYENEEAVDDSQLPKDRFSAERLKGVDSTLKIQPAELGDSAVYLCASSLDNEQFFGPGTRLTVL.

This clone was observed a single time. The chain's CDR3 is CASSPGGSGFSGANVLTF. The CDR3 DNA sequence: TGTGCCAGCAGCCCCGGAGGGTCAGGGTTCTCTGGGGCCAACGTCCTGACTTTC. The chain has TRBV7-6 and TRBJ2-6, with D tentatively TRBD2 (6 bases). The ends were cut back, 5 bases at V and 0 bases at J, with 17 bases in the middle. Germline V gene data show CDR1 as SGHVS and CDR2 as FNYEAQ. The CDR3 is made up of 18 amino acids. The full variable domain, completed using reference TRBV7-6 and TRBJ2-6, is GAGVSQSPRYKVTKRGQDVALRCDPISGHVSLYWYRQALGQGPEFLTYFNYEAQQDKSGLPNDRFSAERPEGSISTLTIQRTEQRDSAMYRCASSPGGSGFSGANVLTFGAGSRLTVL.

The chain uses TRBV7-3 and TRBJ2-1; no clear D. From germline, CDR1 is SGHTA and CDR2 FQGTGA. Trimming shortened V by 1 base and J by 7 bases, and 14 bases separated the two germline ends. CDR3 length: 15 amino acids. The DNA of the CDR3 is TGTGCCAGCAGCTTAAGCGGCCTAATAGTTAATGAGCAGTTCTTC. Translated, it gives CASSLSGLIVNEQFF.

This clone was seen just once. The chain is built from TRBV19 and TRBJ1-4; 8 nucleotides line up with TRBD1. The length of the CDR3 is 15 residues. CDR1 is LNHDA, CDR2 SQIVND, per germline (reference sequence). V was pared by 2 bases and J by 8 bases, with 7 bases of the junction left unmatched. The CDR3 bases are TGTGCCAGTAGTATACCGGGACAGGCGGTCGAAAAACTGTTTTTT. Amino acids: CASSIPGQAVEKLFF.

The CDR3 loop is CASSLGSNTEAFF. The CDR3 DNA is TGTGCCAGCAGCTTAGGGAGCAACACTGAAGCTTTCTTT. V is TRBV11-2 and J is TRBJ1-1; D not certain. Germline V lookup: CDR1 SGHAT, CDR2 FQNNGV. Trimming cost V 1 base and J 2 bases, with 5 bases left between them. CDR3 length equals 13 residues.

V usage is TRBV30 and J usage is TRBJ2-7, with D tentatively TRBD2 (6 bases). V shed 2 bases and J shed 6 bases, with 17 bases lying between them. CDR1 GTSNPN and CDR2 SVGIG come from the germline V gene (reference sequence). There are 14 residues in the CDR3. CDR3 DNA: TGTGCCTGGAGTTCAGAGGAGGGCCCTCTCGAGCAGTACTTC. Translating it yields CAWSSEEGPLEQYF.

This clone was seen only a few times. In nucleotides, the CDR3 is TGTGCCAGCTCAGCTACCTGGGCAGGGGACTATGGCTACACCTTC. Translation: CASSATWAGDYGYTF. V is TRBV18 and J is TRBJ1-2; TRBD1 might be the D (6 bases). Deletions cut 5 bases from V and 3 bases from J, with 16 bases between. CDR1 and CDR2 from the germline V gene are KGHSH and LQKENI. This CDR3 is 15 amino acids long. Together with reference TRBV18 and TRBJ1-2, the CDR3 gives the full variable domain: NAGVMQNPRHLVRRRGQEARLRCSPMKGHSHVYWYRQLPEEGLKFMVYLQKENIIDESGMPKERFSAEFPKEGPSILRIQQVVRGDSAAYFCASSATWAGDYGYTFGSGTRLTVV.

The chain links TRBV6-5 to TRBJ2-1, with TRBD2 matching 10 bases. CDR3 size: 15 residues. Germline loops: CDR1 MNHEY, CDR2 SVGAGI. The junction had 4 bases not matched to a gene; V was cut back by 2 bases and J by 6 bases. CDR3 amino acids: CASSYAGLASNEQFF. DNA of the CDR3: TGTGCCAGCAGTTACGCGGGACTAGCGAGCAATGAGCAGTTCTTC.

The chain carries TRBV12-3 or TRBV12-4 and TRBJ1-2; TRBD1 matches at 8 bases. The CDR3 has 13 amino acids. Trimming at V came to 6 bases and at J to 7 bases, leaving 7 bases not matched to a gene. The CDR3 nucleotides read TGTGCCAGCAGCTACGACAGGGGAGGTGGCTACACCTTC. Translating it yields CASSYDRGGGYTF.

This chain connects TRBV24-1 to TRBJ1-2; 10 bases map to TRBD1. This CDR3 spans 17 amino acids. CDR1 is KGHDR, CDR2 SFDVKD, per germline. V was pared by 3 bases and J by 8 bases, with 14 bases of the junction left unmatched. The CDR3 DNA is TGTGCCACCAGTGATCCCCGGGACAGGGGAGGTGCGGGCGGCTACACCTTC. Translated, it gives CATSDPRDRGGAGGYTF.

Remarks on this clone: At the DNA level, this CDR3 is encoded by other sequences in the same sample as well. The chain has TRBV3-1 (or the pseudogene TRBV3-2) and TRBJ1-5; D remains unclear. CDR1 and CDR2 (germline): LGHDT, YNNKEL (reference sequence). V lost 1 base and J 7 bases, leaving 11 bases between the germline ends. This CDR3 has 14 residues. DNA of the CDR3: TGTGCCAGCAGCCAAGGGAGGTCAAACCAGCCCCAGCATTTT. Translating gives CASSQGRSNQPQHF.

The chain uses TRBV9 and TRBJ2-2; 14 nucleotides agree with TRBD2. Germline V gene data show CDR1 as SGDLS and CDR2 as YYNGEE. V lost 5 bases and J lost 2; bases outside the gene matches: 2. This CDR3 comprises 16 residues. The DNA for the CDR3 is TGTGCCAGCAGAGGGACTAGCGGGGGCAACACCGGGGAGCTGTTTTTT. Translating it yields CASRGTSGGNTGELFF. The variable domain in full, completed from reference TRBV9 and TRBJ2-2, reads DSGVTQTPKHLITATGQRVTLRCSPRSGDLSVYWYQQSLDQGLQFLIQYYNGEERAKGNILERFSAQQFPDLHSELNLSSLELGDSALYFCASRGTSGGNTGELFFGEGSRLTVL.

The chain couples TRBV10-3 to TRBJ1-2; D perhaps matches TRBD1 (5 bases). The CDR3 loop spans 14 amino acids. Germline CDR1 is ENHRY and CDR2 is SYGVKD. Trimming removed 3 bases at V and 4 bases at J, with 12 bases between. The CDR3 nucleotides read TGTGCCATCAGTGACACAGGAGTCGGCTATGGCTACACCTTC. Residues: CAISDTGVGYGYTF.

This clone was detected a few times. As DNA, the CDR3 is TGCGCCAGCAGCCATTACGACAGGGGCGGAACTGAAGCTTTCTTT. Residues: CASSHYDRGGTEAFF. The V gene is TRBV4-1, the J gene TRBJ1-1, with 8 bases identical to TRBD1. The CDR3 is 15 residues long. The J segment lost 5 bases and the V segment lost 3 bases, leaving 8 bases of the junction unmatched. CDR1 MGHRA and CDR2 YSYEKL come from the germline V gene.

The V and J genes are TRBV19 and TRBJ1-1; D uncertain. In germline, CDR1 is LNHDA, CDR2 SQIVND (reference sequence). V dropped 4 bases and J dropped 0 bases, with 12 bases sitting between them. CDR3 length equals 15 residues. CDR3 loop: CASSTIQKMNTEAFF. In nucleotides, the CDR3 is TGTGCCAGTAGTACGATACAGAAGATGAACACTGAAGCTTTCTTT.

The chain has TRBV6-2 or TRBV6-3 and TRBJ1-1; D is unresolved. The V gene's germline CDR1 is MNHEY and CDR2 SVGEGT. This CDR3 is built from 13 residues. V dropped 2 bases and J dropped 1 base, with 5 bases sitting between them. The CDR3 sequence: CASSYGQNTEAFF. The CDR3, as DNA: TGTGCCAGCAGTTACGGCCAGAACACTGAAGCTTTCTTT.

The chain links TRBV6-2 or TRBV6-3 to TRBJ2-1, with 10 positions matching TRBD1. V shed 4 bases, J shed 6 bases, and the junction held 6 bases outside the gene matches. CDR1 and CDR2 (germline): MNHEY, SVGEGT. The CDR3 is made up of 15 amino acids. In nucleotides, the CDR3 is TGTGCCAGCAGTTTTCGACAGGGGGCCACCAATGAGCAGTTCTTC. Its protein is CASSFRQGATNEQFF.

With respect to this clone: One junction end disagrees with the germline gene, perhaps due to a read error. The rearrangement joins TRBV5-5 to TRBJ2-7, with TRBD1 matching 9 bases. Germline V gives CDR1 SGHKS, CDR2 YYEKEE (reference sequence). This CDR3 contains 16 residues. CDR3 DNA: TGTGCCAGCAGCTTGGCGGGACAGGGTTCCGTCTACCAGCAGTACTTC. This codes for CASSLAGQGSVYQQYF.

This rearrangement joins TRBV30 to TRBJ1-6; no firm D call. CDR3 length: 13 residues. The germline V gene encodes CDR1 GTSNPN and CDR2 SVGIG (reference sequence). V gave up 4 bases and J gave up 3 bases, with 7 bases separating them. DNA of the CDR3: TGTGCCTGGAAGGAGTTCTATAATTCACCCCTCCACTTT. It translates to CAWKEFYNSPLHF.

The rearrangement links TRBV20-1 to TRBJ2-3; 9 bases line up with TRBD2. Germline V gene sequence: CDR1 DFQATT, CDR2 SNEGSKA (reference sequence). Germline trimming cut 3 bases from V and 1 base from J; bases unmatched to any gene: 8. The CDR3 runs to 16 residues. The CDR3 DNA sequence: TGCAGTGCTAGTCGGGCTAGCGGGACCCGCACAGATACGCAGTATTTT. It specifies CSASRASGTRTDTQYF.

The rearrangement uses TRBV2 and TRBJ1-2, with D maybe TRBD1 (5 bases). The CDR3 spans 14 residues. CDR1 is SNHLY and CDR2 is FYNNEI in the germline V gene. The V end was cut by 4 bases, the J end by 4 bases, with 13 bases between. The CDR3 nucleotides are TGTGCCAGCAGTGGACAGTTTGTAAGCTATGGCTACACCTTC. This encodes CASSGQFVSYGYTF.

This chain joins TRBV29-1 and TRBJ1-2; TRBD1 matches 9 bases. Looked up from germline, CDR1 is SQVTM and CDR2 is ANQGSEA. The CDR3 has 13 residues. With 7 bases clipped from V and 6 bases from J, the junction kept 9 bases outside the gene matches. CDR3 in amino acids: CSAKLQGAHGYTF. The CDR3 DNA follows: TGCAGCGCCAAACTACAGGGGGCCCATGGCTACACCTTC.

This rearrangement joins TRBV14 to TRBJ1-2, with 7 bases fitting TRBD1. Germline-derived CDR1 and CDR2 are SGHDN and FVKESK. The CDR3 loop spans 15 amino acids. Losses at the gene ends were 3 bases for V and 5 bases for J; bases not matched to a gene: 9. The CDR3: CASSHSGTASYGYTF. In DNA form, the CDR3 reads TGTGCCAGCAGCCACTCCGGGACAGCTTCATATGGCTACACCTTC. Full variable domain (outside the CDR3, taken from reference TRBV14 and TRBJ1-2): EAGVTQFPSHSVIEKGQTVTLRCDPISGHDNLYWYRRVMGKEIKFLLHFVKESKQDESGMPNNRFLAERTGGTYSTLKVQPAELEDSGVYFCASSHSGTASYGYTFGSGTRLTVV.

The CDR3 DNA reads as TGTGCCAGCAGCCCCAACAGGGATTTGGCTTTCTTT. Its translation is CASSPNRDLAFF. The chain couples TRBV12-3 or TRBV12-4 to TRBJ1-1, with D perhaps matching TRBD1 (6 bases). The CDR3 has 12 residues. Trimming removed 6 bases at V and 11 bases at J, with 16 bases between.

The CDR3 DNA sequence: TGTGCCAGCAGCTCTACATCGGAACGGGGACAGGGAAGGATCATCTCCTACGAGCAGTACTTC. Translation: CASSSTSERGQGRIISYEQYF. The rearrangement joins TRBV9 to TRBJ2-7; TRBD1 matches at 9 bases. CDR3 length equals 21 residues. Trimming cost V 4 bases and J 0 bases; bases outside gene matches: 23. Germline V CDR1 and CDR2: SGDLS, YYNGEE.